The 18 T cell receptor beta chains below come from one sample, sequenced in a study of blood T cell repertoires in COVID-19. Here immunoSEQ multiplex PCR was the method, and the copy in TCRdb shows in-frame clones only, minus some. The repertoire consists of 250,000 to 350,000 clones, with approximately 90% occurring once and the leading ten covering under 3%. Source material: PBMCs or T cells enriched from blood (not recorded which). Every receptor here comes from a woman aged 18-29 years who had recovered from COVID-19.

The CDR3 coding sequence is TGTGCCAGCTCACCACGGGCTAGCGGGGGAGCCCAAGAGACCCAGTACTTC. Amino acids: CASSPRASGGAQETQYF. This chain uses TRBV18 with TRBJ2-5, with 10 bases matching TRBD2. V shed 1 base and J 1 base; nucleotides not matched to a gene: 6. The CDR3 is made up of 17 amino acids. The germline V gene encodes CDR1 KGHSH and CDR2 LQKENI.

This chain links TRBV5-1 with TRBJ1-4; 7 positions agree with TRBD1. The V gene end was trimmed by 5 bases and the J gene end by 4 bases; junction bases not matched to a gene: 2. Per germline, CDR1 SGHRS and CDR2 YFSETQ. The CDR3 loop spans 13 amino acids. CDR3 sequence (DNA): TGCGCCAGCAGAGGACAGGTTAATGAAAAACTGTTTTTT. Translation: CASRGQVNEKLFF.

The genes are TRBV5-1 and TRBJ1-4; TRBD1 aligns across 9 bases. The V segment lost 4 bases and the J segment 6 bases; nucleotides outside the gene matches: 10. The CDR3 contains 16 residues. Germline CDR1 and CDR2: SGHRS and YFSETQ. For the CDR3, the DNA is TGCGCCAGCAGCGTCAACCCTACAGGGGGCTATGAAAAACTGTTTTTT. Translation: CASSVNPTGGYEKLFF.

The chain is built from TRBV27 and TRBJ2-3; TRBD2 agrees at 15 bases. Germline V gene lookup returns CDR1 MNHEY and CDR2 SMNVEV (reference sequence). V was pared by 6 bases and J by 4 bases, with 11 bases of the junction left unmatched. This CDR3 is built from 18 residues. The CDR3 DNA sequence: TGTGCCAGCAGAGATCCCTATCGGACTAGCGGGGGGGCAGATACGCAGTATTTT. Translating it yields CASRDPYRTSGGADTQYF.

CDR3 sequence: CASSADRLQGYTF. The CDR3 nucleotides are TGTGCCAGCAGCGCCGACAGGCTTCAGGGCTACACCTTC. The rearrangement uses TRBV9 and TRBJ1-2; TRBD1 is a possible D gene (6 bases). There are 13 residues in the CDR3. The germline V gene has CDR1 SGDLS and CDR2 YYNGEE. V was pared by 3 bases and J by 8 bases, with 14 bases between.

V is TRBV27 and J is TRBJ2-1; 7 positions agree with TRBD2. V lost 6 bases, J lost 4 bases, and 6 bases stayed unmatched. The germline gives CDR1 MNHEY, CDR2 SMNVEV (reference sequence). This CDR3 has 14 residues. The CDR3 bases are TGTGCCAGCAGGCCCAGCGGGGCGTACAATGAGCAGTTCTTC. Residues: CASRPSGAYNEQFF.

V usage is TRBV10-2 and J usage is TRBJ1-1; 7 nucleotides agree with TRBD1. Germline V gives CDR1 WSHSY, CDR2 SAAADI. This CDR3 has 13 amino acids. The V segment lost 0 bases and the J segment 6 bases; nucleotides outside the gene matches: 1. The CDR3 nucleotides read TGCGCCAGCAGTGAGTCAGGGGGCCCTGAAGCTTTCTTT. Its translation: CASSESGGPEAFF.

This clone has a handful of counts. The chain carries TRBV2 and TRBJ1-2, with 12 bases fitting TRBD1. J was trimmed by 5 bases and V by 7 bases; bases with no gene match: 5. The CDR3 loop spans 14 amino acids. Germline CDR1 reads SNHLY; CDR2 reads FYNNEI. This CDR3 is CASMGQGAQYGYTF. The DNA of the CDR3 is TGTGCCAGCATGGGACAGGGGGCGCAGTATGGCTACACCTTC. Full variable domain (missing parts from reference TRBV2 and TRBJ1-2): EPEVTQTPSHQVTQMGQEVILRCVPISNHLYFYWYRQILGQKVEFLVSFYNNEISEKSEIFDDQFSVERPDGSNFTLKIRSTKLEDSAMYFCASMGQGAQYGYTFGSGTRLTVV.

CDR3 DNA: TGCGCCAGCAGCCCAAGCGGGGGGGCGACAGATACGCAGTATTTT. Translation gives CASSPSGGATDTQYF. The rearrangement links TRBV5-1 to TRBJ2-3, with 10 bases lining up with TRBD2. Per germline, CDR1 SGHRS and CDR2 YFSETQ. The CDR3 consists of 15 residues. Trimming cost V 4 bases and J 3 bases; bases outside gene matches: 5.

The chain links TRBV5-5 to TRBJ1-1; D not resolved. The ends were cut back, 4 bases at V and 6 bases at J, with 10 bases in the middle. In germline, CDR1 is SGHKS, CDR2 YYEKEE (reference sequence). The CDR3 length is 12 residues. The CDR3 DNA sequence: TGTGCCAGCAGCACACTGGAGGCTGAAGCTTTCTTT. Translated: CASSTLEAEAFF. Full variable domain (missing parts from reference TRBV5-5 and TRBJ1-1): DAGVTQSPTHLIKTRGQQVTLRCSPISGHKSVSWYQQVLGQGPQFIFQYYEKEERGRGNFPDRFSARQFPNYSSELNVNALLLGDSALYLCASSTLEAEAFFGQGTRLTVV.

Written as DNA, the CDR3 is TGCGCCAGCAGCCAGGGGGGGAGGGACACTGAAGCTTTCTTT. Translated, it gives CASSQGGRDTEAFF. The genes are TRBV4-1 and TRBJ1-1; D perhaps matches TRBD1 (5 bases). Germline V gives CDR1 MGHRA, CDR2 YSYEKL. The CDR3 covers 14 residues. V lost 3 bases and J 3 bases, leaving 11 bases between the germline ends.

V gene TRBV11-2 combines with J gene TRBJ2-1; TRBD1 is a possible D gene (5 bases). Germline CDR1 is SGHAT and CDR2 is FQNNGV. The CDR3 has 14 residues. V lost 1 base and J lost 4, with 8 bases in between. CDR3 protein: CASSLVRDYNEQFF. The CDR3 DNA follows: TGTGCCAGCAGCTTAGTCAGGGATTACAATGAGCAGTTCTTC.

The chain employs TRBV18 and TRBJ2-3; D may be TRBD2 (5 bases). Deletions cut 3 bases from V and 0 bases from J, with 22 bases between. CDR3 length: 19 residues. Germline loops: CDR1 KGHSH, CDR2 LQKENI. CDR3 protein: CASSPLPYGASTSTDTQYF. The CDR3 bases are TGTGCCAGCTCACCGCTGCCGTATGGAGCTAGCACAAGCACAGATACGCAGTATTTT.

V is TRBV18 and J is TRBJ1-1; a weak D match, TRBD1 (6 bases). Trimming stripped 3 bases from V and 5 bases from J, with 13 bases between. The CDR3 covers 14 residues. Germline values: CDR1 KGHSH, CDR2 LQKENI. The DNA of the CDR3 is TGTGCCAGCTCACCGAACCAGGGGCGAACTGAAGCTTTCTTT. This sequence encodes CASSPNQGRTEAFF.

The rearrangement uses TRBV19 and TRBJ1-2; a weak D match, TRBD1 (6 bases). Per the germline V gene, CDR1 is LNHDA and CDR2 is SQIVND (reference sequence). V lost 7 bases and J 0 bases, leaving 21 bases between the germline ends. The CDR3 totals 17 residues. CDR3 nucleotide sequence: TGTGCCAGTACCGATAGGGGACAACTGCCTACTAACTATGGCTACACCTTC. Encoded protein: CASTDRGQLPTNYGYTF. The variable domain in full, with the rest retrieved from reference TRBV19 and TRBJ1-2, is DGGITQSPKYLFRKEGQNVTLSCEQNLNHDAMYWYRQDPGQGLRLIYYSQIVNDFQKGDIAEGYSVSREKKESFPLTVTSAQKNPTAFYLCASTDRGQLPTNYGYTFGSGTRLTVV.

The chain employs TRBV5-6 and TRBJ2-7; maybe TRBD1 (5 bases). Between the trimmed V and J ends, which lost 1 base and 3 bases, there was a span of 11 bases. The CDR3 is made up of 14 amino acids. Germline values: CDR1 SGHDT, CDR2 YYEEEE. CDR3 in DNA: TGTGCCAGCAGCTTGATGGGCAGGGACTACGAGCAGTACTTC. Translation: CASSLMGRDYEQYF.

The CDR3 is CASRWTGQETQYF. The DNA of the CDR3 is TGTGCCAGCAGATGGACAGGGCAAGAGACCCAGTACTTC. J is TRBJ2-5 and V is TRBV12-3 or TRBV12-4; 8 positions agree with TRBD1. CDR3 length: 13 residues. J was trimmed by 2 bases and V by 6 bases; bases with no gene match: 2.

In this sample, this clone turned up once. The J gene is TRBJ1-1, the V gene TRBV27, with 8 bases aligning to TRBD1. V was pared by 6 bases and J by 3 bases, with 3 bases of the junction left unmatched. Looked up from germline, CDR1 is MNHEY and CDR2 is SMNVEV (reference sequence). This CDR3 is 13 amino acids long. The CDR3 DNA follows: TGTGCCAGCAGAAGGGACAGGTACACTGAAGCTTTCTTT. Translation gives CASRRDRYTEAFF.